The 8 T cell receptor beta chains presented below share a single source sample, sequenced in a study of cytomegalovirus exposure and HLA in healthy donors. The PCR made use of 60 Vbeta and 13 Jbeta primers. Sequencing was performed with immunoSEQ multiplex PCR; in TCRdb, only in-frame clones are kept and a portion is missing. Of a few hundred thousand clones detected, around 80% appear once; the ten largest clones hold around 15%. The source material was PBMCs. The receptors were sampled from a man aged 35 to 55 in good health and CMV-seronegative.

In its sample, this clone was seen once. V is TRBV5-4 and J is TRBJ2-1, with 10 bases that match TRBD2. V dropped 4 bases and J dropped 7; count of bases not matched to a gene: 8. The CDR3 has 15 residues. The germline CDR1 and CDR2 sequences are SGHNT and YYREEE (reference sequence). CDR3 sequence (DNA): TGTGCCAGCAGCCCACCAGCGGGGGGGGCTAATGAGCAGTTCTTC. It codes for CASSPPAGGANEQFF.

V usage is TRBV7-2 and J usage is TRBJ2-1; 10 bases agree with TRBD2. The germline CDR1 and CDR2 sequences are SGHTA and FQGNSA. V lost 5 bases to trimming and J lost 4 bases; unmatched junction nucleotides: 11. This CDR3 contains 17 residues. The CDR3 here is CASSRGAAGGLYNEQFF. CDR3 sequence (DNA): TGTGCCAGCAGCCGCGGGGCAGCGGGAGGGTTATACAATGAGCAGTTCTTC.

V is TRBV9 and J is TRBJ2-1; weak D call: TRBD2 (6 bases). The CDR3 contains 14 residues. Germline CDR1 reads SGDLS; CDR2 reads YYNGEE. Deletions cut 4 bases from V and 3 bases from J, with 11 bases between. Here the CDR3 reads CASSPRDFYNEQFF. In nucleotides, the CDR3 is TGTGCCAGCAGCCCCCGGGACTTCTACAATGAGCAGTTCTTC.

The chain joins TRBV28 to TRBJ2-7; no reliable D call. Trimming removed 2 bases at V and 6 bases at J, with 5 bases between. Germline CDR1 reads MDHEN; CDR2 reads SYDVKM. There are 11 residues in the CDR3. The CDR3 DNA sequence: TGTGCCAGCAGTTTAAGCACCGAGCAGTACTTC. Protein product: CASSLSTEQYF. Full variable domain (outside the CDR3, taken from reference TRBV28 and TRBJ2-7): DVKVTQSSRYLVKRTGEKVFLECVQDMDHENMFWYRQDPGLGLRLIYFSYDVKMKEKGDIPEGYSVSREKKERFSLILESASTNQTSMYLCASSLSTEQYFGPGTRLTVT.

V and J are TRBV19 and TRBJ2-3; 10 bases agree with TRBD2. This CDR3 is built from 14 residues. Trimming cost V 6 bases and J 7 bases; bases outside gene matches: 7. The germline gives CDR1 LNHDA, CDR2 SQIVND (reference sequence). The CDR3: CASRTSGGGNTQYF. The CDR3 DNA reads TGTGCCAGTAGAACCAGCGGGGGGGGAAATACGCAGTATTTT. The complete variable domain, with remaining parts taken from reference TRBV19 and TRBJ2-3, reads DGGITQSPKYLFRKEGQNVTLSCEQNLNHDAMYWYRQDPGQGLRLIYYSQIVNDFQKGDIAEGYSVSREKKESFPLTVTSAQKNPTAFYLCASRTSGGGNTQYFGPGTRLTVL.

The rearrangement links TRBV4-1 to TRBJ1-5; no clear D. The V gene's germline CDR1 is MGHRA and CDR2 YSYEKL. The CDR3 sequence is 15 residues long. The ends were cut back, 1 base at V and 4 bases at J, with 11 bases in the middle. The CDR3 sequence is CASSQVPGSNQPQHF. CDR3 bases: TGCGCCAGCAGCCAAGTTCCAGGCTCTAATCAGCCCCAGCATTTT.

For this clone: Compared with germline, one end of the junction differs, possibly owing to a read error. The V and J genes are TRBV18 and TRBJ1-1; D call uncertain. CDR1 and CDR2 (germline): KGHSH, LQKENI. There are 14 residues in the CDR3. The CDR3 sequence is CASSPLQQNTEAFF. The CDR3 nucleotides read TGTGCCAGCTCGCCACTTCAACAGAACACTGAAGCTTTCTTT.

This chain joins TRBV2 and TRBJ2-2; TRBD2 agrees at 9 bases. This CDR3 comprises 14 residues. Losses at the gene ends were 5 bases for V and 6 bases for J; bases not matched to a gene: 4. Germline lookup yields CDR1 SNHLY and CDR2 FYNNEI. Written as DNA, the CDR3 is TGTGCCAGCAGTTTGCGGGAGGGCCCCGGGGAGCTGTTTTTT. Translated, it gives CASSLREGPGELFF. The whole variable domain, remainder taken from reference TRBV2 and TRBJ2-2, is EPEVTQTPSHQVTQMGQEVILRCVPISNHLYFYWYRQILGQKVEFLVSFYNNEISEKSEIFDDQFSVERPDGSNFTLKIRSTKLEDSAMYFCASSLREGPGELFFGEGSRLTVL.